This entry lists 9 T cell receptor beta chains sequenced from one sample in a study of response to subunit inactivated influenza vaccine. TCRdb independently ran MiXCR on the RT-PCR reads; one entry per CDR3 protein. The top ten hold around 6.5% of the sample, which has under 800,000 distinct CDR3 sequences, approximately 15% seen once. The sample in question was PBMCs from blood, obtained around two weeks before vaccination. These receptors were taken from a man between 50 and 59 years old who received an inactivated influenza vaccine.

The CDR3, as DNA: TGTGCCAGCAGTTCGACAGGACCTAGGAGCAATCAGCCCCAGCATTTT. It specifies CASSSTGPRSNQPQHF. This chain joins TRBV12-3 or TRBV12-4 and TRBJ1-5, with a possible D match to TRBD1 (6 bases). The CDR3 consists of 16 residues. Trimming took off 4 bases at V and 1 base at J, with 14 bases between the two ends.

This clonotype was observed a handful of times. The rearrangement joins TRBV20-1 to TRBJ2-1; 12 bases line up with TRBD2. From germline, CDR1 is DFQATT and CDR2 SNEGSKA (reference sequence). The CDR3 extends over 14 amino acids. V was pared by 3 bases and J by 8 bases, with 5 bases of the junction left unmatched. The CDR3 loop is CSARRLAGVYEQFF. CDR3 bases: TGCAGTGCTAGGCGACTAGCGGGAGTTTATGAGCAGTTCTTC.

The rearrangement joins TRBV6-2 or TRBV6-3 to TRBJ2-7; D is unresolved. Germline CDR1 is MNHEY and CDR2 is SVGEGT. Trimming took 6 bases from V and 4 from J, leaving 10 bases between them. There are 12 residues in the CDR3. CDR3 nucleotides: TGTGCCAGCAGCCAGCTAACGTACGAGCAGTACTTC. This gives the protein CASSQLTYEQYF.

The V and J genes are TRBV9 and TRBJ2-7; the D call may be TRBD1 or TRBD2 (5 bases each). Germline V gene lookup returns CDR1 SGDLS and CDR2 YYNGEE. This CDR3 contains 13 residues. Between the trimmed V and J ends, which lost 0 bases and 4 bases, there was a span of 8 bases. The CDR3 is CASSVGDVYEQYF. CDR3 nucleotides: TGTGCCAGCAGCGTAGGGGACGTATACGAGCAGTACTTC.

The chain uses TRBV19 and TRBJ2-1, with D possibly called TRBD1 or TRBD2 (6 bases each). Trimming shortened V by 6 bases and J by 9 bases, and 21 bases separated the two germline ends. Germline V gene sequence: CDR1 LNHDA, CDR2 SQIVND (reference sequence). This CDR3 has 15 residues. This chain's CDR3 is CASSPGGGYFGEQFF. In DNA, the CDR3 is TGTGCCAGTAGCCCTGGAGGGGGGTACTTTGGTGAGCAGTTCTTC. Together with reference TRBV19 and TRBJ2-1, the CDR3 gives the full variable domain: DGGITQSPKYLFRKEGQNVTLSCEQNLNHDAMYWYRQDPGQGLRLIYYSQIVNDFQKGDIAEGYSVSREKKESFPLTVTSAQKNPTAFYLCASSPGGGYFGEQFFGPGTRLTVL.

This clonotype occurred a few times. The chain uses TRBV28 and TRBJ2-3, with 7 bases matching TRBD1. Losses at the gene ends were 6 bases for V and 3 bases for J; bases not matched to a gene: 6. This CDR3 spans 14 amino acids. The germline gives CDR1 MDHEN, CDR2 SYDVKM. CDR3 sequence: CASRGPGQTDTQYF. CDR3 nucleotides: TGTGCCAGCAGAGGACCGGGACAGACAGATACGCAGTATTTT. The entire variable domain, with the rest obtained from reference TRBV28 and TRBJ2-3, is as follows: DVKVTQSSRYLVKRTGEKVFLECVQDMDHENMFWYRQDPGLGLRLIYFSYDVKMKEKGDIPEGYSVSREKKERFSLILESASTNQTSMYLCASRGPGQTDTQYFGPGTRLTVL.

This clonotype was seen a handful of times. The chain has TRBV5-1 and TRBJ2-1; TRBD1 matches 7 bases. Trimming removed 4 bases from V and 7 bases from J; junction bases left unmatched: 8. Germline V CDR1 and CDR2: SGHRS, YFSETQ. The CDR3 extends over 14 amino acids. The CDR3 reads CASSPGTAWNEQFF. In DNA form, the CDR3 reads TGCGCCAGCAGCCCCGGGACAGCCTGGAATGAGCAGTTCTTC.

This clonotype has at least ten counts. The chain is built from TRBV5-1 and TRBJ2-1, with 8 bases matching TRBD2. The CDR3 consists of 16 residues. Germline CDR1 reads SGHRS; CDR2 reads YFSETQ. V was pared by 1 base and J by 0 bases, with 3 bases of the junction left unmatched. CDR3 sequence (DNA): TGCGCCAGCAGCTTGTGGAGCGGGAGCTCCTACAATGAGCAGTTCTTC. This gives the protein CASSLWSGSSYNEQFF.

This clonotype appeared many times. As DNA, the CDR3 is TGCGCCAGCAGCTCGAGGAGGGATAGCGGCCCGCCCCACGAGCAGTACTTC. This translates into CASSSRRDSGPPHEQYF. The chain combines TRBV5-1 with TRBJ2-7; D is perhaps TRBD2 (6 bases). Germline V gene sequence: CDR1 SGHRS, CDR2 YFSETQ. Trimming pared 3 bases from V and 5 bases from J, leaving 24 bases between. This CDR3 is 17 amino acids long.